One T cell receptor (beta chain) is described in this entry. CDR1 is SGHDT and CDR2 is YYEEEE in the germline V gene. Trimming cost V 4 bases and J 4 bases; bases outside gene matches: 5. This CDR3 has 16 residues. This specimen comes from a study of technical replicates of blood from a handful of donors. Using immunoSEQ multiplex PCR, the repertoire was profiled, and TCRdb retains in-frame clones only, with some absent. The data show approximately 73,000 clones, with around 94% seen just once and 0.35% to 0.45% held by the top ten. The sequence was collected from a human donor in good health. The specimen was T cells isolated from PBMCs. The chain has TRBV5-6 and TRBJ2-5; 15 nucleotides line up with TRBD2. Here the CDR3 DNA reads TGTGCCAGCAGCGCTTTGGGACTAGCGGGAGGAGAGACCCAGTACTTC. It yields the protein CASSALGLAGGETQYF.